Below, 4 T cell receptor beta chains from the same sample are listed, as sequenced in a study of shared clonotypes between healthy human individuals. TCRdb's copy holds only in-frame clones and misses some; the assay was immunoSEQ multiplex PCR. The table lists some 1,400,000 clones, approximately 97% of them singletons. Sequenced sample: naive CD4+ T cells sorted from blood. Subset in this sample: CD45RA+ positively selected. These receptor sequences come from a man aged 25-45 years in good health.

The chain links TRBV7-2 to TRBJ2-1; no clear D gene. V was trimmed by 1 base and J by 12 bases, leaving 19 bases between them. The CDR3 has 15 residues. Germline lookup yields CDR1 SGHTA and CDR2 FQGNSA. The DNA for the CDR3 is TGTGCCAGCAGCTTAGGGCATGTAGGGTCTCCGGGGCAGTTCTTC. It translates to CASSLGHVGSPGQFF.

The gene calls are TRBV28 and TRBJ2-1; 9 positions match TRBD2. There are 17 residues in the CDR3. Germline V gives CDR1 MDHEN, CDR2 SYDVKM. After removal of 5 bases from V and 8 bases from J, the junction contained 16 bases not matched to a gene. CDR3 region: CASSPMGRAGGLHEQFF. DNA for the CDR3: TGTGCCAGCAGTCCGATGGGCAGGGCGGGAGGGCTCCATGAGCAGTTCTTC.

The chain couples TRBV5-1 to TRBJ2-7; 8 nucleotides match TRBD2. CDR1 SGHRS and CDR2 YFSETQ come from the germline V gene. V lost 0 bases to trimming and J lost 4 bases; unmatched junction nucleotides: 12. The CDR3 length is 17 residues. The CDR3 coding sequence is TGCGCCAGCAGCTTGGAGCCAGCGGGAGCGATGTTGTACGAGCAGTACTTC. Protein: CASSLEPAGAMLYEQYF.

V and J are TRBV4-2 and TRBJ2-1; TRBD2 matches 10 bases. The germline gives CDR1 LGHNA, CDR2 YNFKEQ. The CDR3 spans 15 residues. V gave up 1 base and J gave up 7 bases; unmatched junction bases: 4. The CDR3 is CASSQVSSGGNEQFF. DNA of the CDR3: TGTGCCAGCAGCCAAGTCTCTAGCGGGGGAAATGAGCAGTTCTTC.